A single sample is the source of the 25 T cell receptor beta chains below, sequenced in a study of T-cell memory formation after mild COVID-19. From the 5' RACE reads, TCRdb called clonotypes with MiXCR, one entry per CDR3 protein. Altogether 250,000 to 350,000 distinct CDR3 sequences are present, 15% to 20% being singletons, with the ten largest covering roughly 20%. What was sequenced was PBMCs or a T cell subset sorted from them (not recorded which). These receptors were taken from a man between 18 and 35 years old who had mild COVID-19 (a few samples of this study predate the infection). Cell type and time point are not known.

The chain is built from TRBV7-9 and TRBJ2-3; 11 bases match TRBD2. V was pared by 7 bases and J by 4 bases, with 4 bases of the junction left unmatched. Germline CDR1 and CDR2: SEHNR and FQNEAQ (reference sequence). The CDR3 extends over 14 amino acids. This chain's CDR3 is CASTSGGIPDTQYF. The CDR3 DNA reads TGTGCCAGCACTAGCGGGGGGATCCCAGATACGCAGTATTTT.

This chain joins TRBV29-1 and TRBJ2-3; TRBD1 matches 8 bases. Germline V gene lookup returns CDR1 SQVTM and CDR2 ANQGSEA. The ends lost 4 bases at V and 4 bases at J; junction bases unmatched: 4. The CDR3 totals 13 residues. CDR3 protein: CSVVRQGSDTQYF. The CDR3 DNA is TGCAGCGTTGTTCGACAGGGGTCAGATACGCAGTATTTT.

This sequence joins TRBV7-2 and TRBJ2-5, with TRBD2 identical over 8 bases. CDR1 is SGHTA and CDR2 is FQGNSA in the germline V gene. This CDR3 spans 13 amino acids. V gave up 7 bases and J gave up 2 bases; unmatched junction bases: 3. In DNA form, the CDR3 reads TGTGCCAGCACCCGGGAGGGTCAAGAGACCCAGTACTTC. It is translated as CASTREGQETQYF. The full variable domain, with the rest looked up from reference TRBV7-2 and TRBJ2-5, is GAGVSQSPSNKVTEKGKDVELRCDPISGHTALYWYRQSLGQGLEFLIYFQGNSAPDKSGLPSDRFSAERTGGSVSTLTIQRTQQEDSAVYLCASTREGQETQYFGPGTRLLVL.

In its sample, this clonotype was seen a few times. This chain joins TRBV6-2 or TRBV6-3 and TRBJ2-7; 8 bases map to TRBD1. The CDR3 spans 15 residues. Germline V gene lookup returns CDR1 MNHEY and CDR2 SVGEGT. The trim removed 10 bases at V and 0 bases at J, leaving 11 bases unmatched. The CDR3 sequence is CATGRDRIVSYEQYV. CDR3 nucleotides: TGTGCCACCGGAAGGGACAGGATTGTCTCCTACGAGCAGTACGTC.

The CDR3 sequence is CASSKGISTDTQYF. CDR3 DNA: TGTGCCAGTAGCAAAGGGATTTCCACAGATACGCAGTATTTT. The chain combines TRBV19 with TRBJ2-3; no reliable D call. Germline V gene sequence: CDR1 LNHDA, CDR2 SQIVND (reference sequence). Trimming took 6 bases from V and 2 from J, leaving 12 bases between them. This CDR3 contains 14 residues.

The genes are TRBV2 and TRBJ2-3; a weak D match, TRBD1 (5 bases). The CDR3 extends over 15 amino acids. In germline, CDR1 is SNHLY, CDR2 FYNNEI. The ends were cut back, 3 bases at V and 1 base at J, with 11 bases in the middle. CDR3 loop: CASSEVDSRTDTQYF. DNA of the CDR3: TGTGCCAGCAGTGAGGTTGACAGCCGCACAGATACGCAGTATTTT.

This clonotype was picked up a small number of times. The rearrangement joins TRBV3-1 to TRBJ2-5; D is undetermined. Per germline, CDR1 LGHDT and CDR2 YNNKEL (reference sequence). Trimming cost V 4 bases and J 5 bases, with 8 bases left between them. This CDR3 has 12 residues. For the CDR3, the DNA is TGTGCCAGCAGCCGTTTGATGGAGACCCAGTACTTC. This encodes CASSRLMETQYF.

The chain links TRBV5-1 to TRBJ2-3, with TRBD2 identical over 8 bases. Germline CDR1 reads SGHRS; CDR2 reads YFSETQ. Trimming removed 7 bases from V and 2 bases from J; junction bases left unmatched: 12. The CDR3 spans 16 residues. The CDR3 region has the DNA TGCGCCAGCGGAGCCGGCAGCGGGGGAAACACAGATACGCAGTATTTT. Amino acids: CASGAGSGGNTDTQYF.

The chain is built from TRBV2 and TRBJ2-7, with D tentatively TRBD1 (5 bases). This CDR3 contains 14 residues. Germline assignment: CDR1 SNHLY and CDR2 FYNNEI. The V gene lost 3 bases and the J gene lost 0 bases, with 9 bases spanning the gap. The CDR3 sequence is CASSDQGLSYEQYF. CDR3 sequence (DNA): TGTGCCAGCAGTGACCAGGGCCTCTCCTACGAGCAGTACTTC.

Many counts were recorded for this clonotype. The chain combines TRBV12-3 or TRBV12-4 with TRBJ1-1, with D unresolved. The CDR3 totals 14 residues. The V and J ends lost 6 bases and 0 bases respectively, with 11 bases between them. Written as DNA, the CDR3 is TGTGCCAGCAGACTCCGGACGGTGAACACTGAAGCTTTCTTT. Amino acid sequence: CASRLRTVNTEAFF.

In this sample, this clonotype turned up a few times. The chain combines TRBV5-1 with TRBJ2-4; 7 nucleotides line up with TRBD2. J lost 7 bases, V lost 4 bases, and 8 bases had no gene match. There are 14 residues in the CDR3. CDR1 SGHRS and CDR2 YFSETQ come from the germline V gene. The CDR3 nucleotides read TGCGCCAGCAGCCCGGGTTACGGGAGGAACATTCAGTACTTC. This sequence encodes CASSPGYGRNIQYF.

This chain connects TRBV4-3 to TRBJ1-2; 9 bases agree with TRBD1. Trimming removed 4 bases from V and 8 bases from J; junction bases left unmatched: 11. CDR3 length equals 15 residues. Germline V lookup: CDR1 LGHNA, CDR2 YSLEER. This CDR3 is CASSRSDRGSGGYTF. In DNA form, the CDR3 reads TGCGCCAGCAGCCGATCGGACAGGGGTTCGGGAGGCTACACCTTC.

The CDR3 bases are TGCGCCAGCAGCCAAAAGAAAGCGGTAGGAGAGACCCAGTACTTC. Protein: CASSQKKAVGETQYF. The chain couples TRBV4-3 to TRBJ2-5, with a weak D call TRBD2 (5 bases). This CDR3 is built from 15 residues. The V end lost 2 bases, the J end lost 4 bases, and 14 bases lay between the germline ends. CDR1 LGHNA and CDR2 YSLEER come from the germline V gene.

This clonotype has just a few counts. The DNA for the CDR3 is TGTGCCAGCAGCTTGGCGGCTAGCACGAGCACAGATACGCAGTATTTT. As protein: CASSLAASTSTDTQYF. The V call is TRBV5-6, the J call TRBJ2-3, with a possible D match to TRBD2 (5 bases). CDR1 and CDR2 (germline): SGHDT, YYEEEE. V lost 0 bases and J lost 0, with 11 bases in between. CDR3 length equals 16 residues.

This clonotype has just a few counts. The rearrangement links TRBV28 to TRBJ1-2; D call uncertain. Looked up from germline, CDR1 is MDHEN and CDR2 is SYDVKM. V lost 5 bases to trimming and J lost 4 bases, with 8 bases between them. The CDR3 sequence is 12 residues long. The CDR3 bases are TGTGCCAGCAGTCTCCGGACCTATGGCTACACCTTC. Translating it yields CASSLRTYGYTF.

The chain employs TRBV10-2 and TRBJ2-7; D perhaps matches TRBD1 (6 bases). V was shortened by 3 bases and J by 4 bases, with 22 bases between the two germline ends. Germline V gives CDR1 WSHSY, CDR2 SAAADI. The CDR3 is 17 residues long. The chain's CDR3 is CASSEGQFLYSRYEQYF. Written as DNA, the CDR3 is TGCGCCAGCAGTGAAGGACAGTTCCTCTACAGTCGGTACGAGCAGTACTTC.

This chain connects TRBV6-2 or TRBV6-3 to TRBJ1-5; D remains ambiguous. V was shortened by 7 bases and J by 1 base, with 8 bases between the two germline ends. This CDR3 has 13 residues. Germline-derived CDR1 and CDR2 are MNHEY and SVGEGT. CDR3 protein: CASMGWSNQPQHF. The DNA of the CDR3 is TGTGCCAGCATGGGTTGGAGCAATCAGCCCCAGCATTTT.

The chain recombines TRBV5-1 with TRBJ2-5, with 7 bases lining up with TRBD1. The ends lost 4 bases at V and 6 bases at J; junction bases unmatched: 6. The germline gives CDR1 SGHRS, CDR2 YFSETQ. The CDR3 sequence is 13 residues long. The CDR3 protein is CASSGDSRKTQYF. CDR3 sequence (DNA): TGCGCCAGCAGCGGGGACAGTCGGAAGACCCAGTACTTC.

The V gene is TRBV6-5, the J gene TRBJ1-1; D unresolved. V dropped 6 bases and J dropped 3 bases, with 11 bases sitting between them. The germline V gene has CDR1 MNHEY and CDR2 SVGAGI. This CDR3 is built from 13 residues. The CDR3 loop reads CASSSVDDTEAFF. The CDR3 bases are TGTGCCAGCAGCTCCGTAGACGACACTGAAGCTTTCTTT.

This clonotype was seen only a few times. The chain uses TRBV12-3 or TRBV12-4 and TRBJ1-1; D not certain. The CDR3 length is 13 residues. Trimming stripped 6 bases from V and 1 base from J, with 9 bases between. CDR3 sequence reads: CASRRTANTEAFF. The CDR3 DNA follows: TGTGCCAGCAGGAGGACGGCGAACACTGAAGCTTTCTTT.

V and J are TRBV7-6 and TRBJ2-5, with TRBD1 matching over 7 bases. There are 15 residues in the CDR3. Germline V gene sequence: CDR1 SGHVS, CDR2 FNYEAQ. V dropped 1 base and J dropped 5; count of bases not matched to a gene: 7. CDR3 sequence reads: CASSLDWDSQETQYF. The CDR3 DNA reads TGTGCCAGCAGCTTAGACTGGGACAGCCAGGAGACCCAGTACTTC.

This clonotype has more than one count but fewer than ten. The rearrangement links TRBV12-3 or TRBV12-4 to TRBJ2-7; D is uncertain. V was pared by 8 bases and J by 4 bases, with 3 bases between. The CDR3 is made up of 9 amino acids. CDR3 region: CASGYEQYF. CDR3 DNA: TGTGCCAGCGGTTACGAGCAGTACTTC.

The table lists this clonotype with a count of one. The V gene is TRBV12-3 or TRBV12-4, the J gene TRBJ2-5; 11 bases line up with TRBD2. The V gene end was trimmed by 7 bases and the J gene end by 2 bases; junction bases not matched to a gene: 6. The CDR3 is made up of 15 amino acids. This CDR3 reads CASKLAGVQQETQYF. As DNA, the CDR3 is TGTGCCAGCAAACTAGCGGGGGTTCAGCAAGAGACCCAGTACTTC.

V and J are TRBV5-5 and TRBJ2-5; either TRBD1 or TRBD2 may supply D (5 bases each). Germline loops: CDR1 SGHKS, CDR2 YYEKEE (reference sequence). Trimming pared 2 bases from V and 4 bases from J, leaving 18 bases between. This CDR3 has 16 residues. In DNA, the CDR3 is TGTGCCAGCAGCTTCCGCCGGGACGCACCTCTAGAGACCCAGTACTTC. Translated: CASSFRRDAPLETQYF.

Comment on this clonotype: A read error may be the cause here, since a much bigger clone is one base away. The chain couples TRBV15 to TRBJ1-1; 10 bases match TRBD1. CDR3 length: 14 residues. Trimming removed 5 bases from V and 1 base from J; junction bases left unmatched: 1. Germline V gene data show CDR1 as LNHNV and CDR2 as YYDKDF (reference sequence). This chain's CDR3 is CATSRDRGNTEAFF. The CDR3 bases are TGTGCCACCAGCCGGGACAGGGGGAACACTGAAGCTTTCTTT.